This T cell receptor beta chain was sequenced during a study of CXCR3-negative and CXCR3-positive naive CD8 T cells. All TRB cDNA libraries came from 5' RACE performed with UMI labels. TCRdb reprocessed the 5' RACE reads; each CDR3 protein has one entry and no DNA is given. This specimen shows about 40,000 distinct CDR3 sequences; the ten leading clones hold about 7.7%. The CDR3 extends over 15 amino acids. Germline CDR1 is SGDLS and CDR2 is YYNGEE. Study-level results: With respect to TRBV-TRBJ usage, naive CXCR3-negative and CXCR3-positive cells were similar; memory differed. Diversity ran similarly high across both naive subsets but far lower in memory CD8+ cells.

A word on this clonotype: Its antigen remains unidentified.

Per CD8+ T cell subset, triplicate sorts of 300,000 cells each were done. V and J are TRBV9 and TRBJ1-3; as DNA is missing, the TRBD1 call by TCRdb cannot be tested. This clonotype was obtained from a human donor in good health. Some clones in this sample may be carry-over from other donors' samples. Source material: memory CD8+ T cells from blood. The CDR3 reads CASSANRQGGNTIYF.